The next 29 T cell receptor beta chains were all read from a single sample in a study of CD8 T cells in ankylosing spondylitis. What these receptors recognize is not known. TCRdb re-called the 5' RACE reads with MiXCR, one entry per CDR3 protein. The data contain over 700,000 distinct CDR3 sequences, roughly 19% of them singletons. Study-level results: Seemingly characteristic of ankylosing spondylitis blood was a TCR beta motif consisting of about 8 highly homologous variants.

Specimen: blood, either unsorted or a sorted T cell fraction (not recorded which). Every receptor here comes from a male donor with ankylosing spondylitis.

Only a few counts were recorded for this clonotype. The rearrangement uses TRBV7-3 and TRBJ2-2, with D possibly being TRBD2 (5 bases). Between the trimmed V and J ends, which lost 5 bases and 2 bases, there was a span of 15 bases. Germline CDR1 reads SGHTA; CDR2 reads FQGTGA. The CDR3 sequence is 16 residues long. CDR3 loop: CASSPSGKRNTGELFF. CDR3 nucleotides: TGTGCCAGCAGCCCTTCGGGAAAGAGAAACACCGGGGAGCTGTTTTTT.

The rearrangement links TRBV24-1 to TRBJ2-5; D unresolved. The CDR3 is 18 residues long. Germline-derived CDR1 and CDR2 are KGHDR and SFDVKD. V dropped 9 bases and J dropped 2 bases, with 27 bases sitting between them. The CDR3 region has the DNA TGTGCCACCCGTGTAGCCGTGATTTCGGCGGAATTTCAAGAGACCCAGTACTTC. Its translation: CATRVAVISAEFQETQYF.

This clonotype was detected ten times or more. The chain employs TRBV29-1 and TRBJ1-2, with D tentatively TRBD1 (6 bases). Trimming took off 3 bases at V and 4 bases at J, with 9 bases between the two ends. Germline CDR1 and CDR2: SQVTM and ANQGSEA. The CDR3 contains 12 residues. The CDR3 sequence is CSVEDSSYGYTF. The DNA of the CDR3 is TGCAGCGTTGAGGACAGTTCCTATGGCTACACCTTC.

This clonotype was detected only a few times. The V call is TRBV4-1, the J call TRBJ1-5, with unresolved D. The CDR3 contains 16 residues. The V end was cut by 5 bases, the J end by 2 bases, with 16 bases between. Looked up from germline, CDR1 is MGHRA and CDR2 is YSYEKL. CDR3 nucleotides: TGCGCCAGCAGCACTCGCCCAAACGGGGGCAATCAGCCCCAGCATTTT. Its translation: CASSTRPNGGNQPQHF.

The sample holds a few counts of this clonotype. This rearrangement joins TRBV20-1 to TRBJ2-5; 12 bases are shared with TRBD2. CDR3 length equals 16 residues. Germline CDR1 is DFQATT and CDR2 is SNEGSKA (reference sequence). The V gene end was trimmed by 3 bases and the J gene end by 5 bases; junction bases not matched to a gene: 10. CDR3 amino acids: CSARYRLAGDRETQYF. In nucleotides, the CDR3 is TGCAGTGCTAGGTACCGACTAGCGGGGGACCGGGAGACCCAGTACTTC.

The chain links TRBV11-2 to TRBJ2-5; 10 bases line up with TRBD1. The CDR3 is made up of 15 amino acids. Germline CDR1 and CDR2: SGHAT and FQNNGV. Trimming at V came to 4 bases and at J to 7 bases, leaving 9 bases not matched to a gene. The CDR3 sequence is CASSSPTGGSGTQYF. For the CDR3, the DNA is TGTGCCAGCAGCTCCCCGACAGGGGGCTCCGGGACCCAGTACTTC.

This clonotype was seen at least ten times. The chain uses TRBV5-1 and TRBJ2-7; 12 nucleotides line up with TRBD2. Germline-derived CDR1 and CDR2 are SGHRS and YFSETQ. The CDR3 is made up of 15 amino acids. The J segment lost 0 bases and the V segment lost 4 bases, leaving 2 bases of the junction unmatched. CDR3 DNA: TGCGCCAGCAGCACGACTAGCGGGGGCTCCTACGAGCAGTACTTC. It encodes CASSTTSGGSYEQYF.

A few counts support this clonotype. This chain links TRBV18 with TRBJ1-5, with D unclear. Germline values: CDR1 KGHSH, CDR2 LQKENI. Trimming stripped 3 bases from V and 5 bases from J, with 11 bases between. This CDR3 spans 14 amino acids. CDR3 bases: TGTGCCAGCTCACCGTCCGAGGGTTATCAGCCCCAGCATTTT. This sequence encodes CASSPSEGYQPQHF.

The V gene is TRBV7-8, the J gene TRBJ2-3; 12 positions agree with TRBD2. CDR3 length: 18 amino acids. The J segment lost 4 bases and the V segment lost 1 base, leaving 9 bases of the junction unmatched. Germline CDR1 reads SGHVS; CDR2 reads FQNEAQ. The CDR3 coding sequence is TGTGCCAGCAGCTTAGGTCCCCTAGCGGGAGGGCGCTCAGATACGCAGTATTTT. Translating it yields CASSLGPLAGGRSDTQYF.

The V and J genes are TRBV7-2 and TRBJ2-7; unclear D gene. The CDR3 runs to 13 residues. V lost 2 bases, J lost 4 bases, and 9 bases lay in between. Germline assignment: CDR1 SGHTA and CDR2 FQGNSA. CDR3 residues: CASSLQVRYEQYF. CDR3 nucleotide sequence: TGTGCCAGCAGCTTACAAGTCCGTTACGAGCAGTACTTC. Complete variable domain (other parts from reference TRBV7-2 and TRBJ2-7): GAGVSQSPSNKVTEKGKDVELRCDPISGHTALYWYRQSLGQGLEFLIYFQGNSAPDKSGLPSDRFSAERTGGSVSTLTIQRTQQEDSAVYLCASSLQVRYEQYFGPGTRLTVT.

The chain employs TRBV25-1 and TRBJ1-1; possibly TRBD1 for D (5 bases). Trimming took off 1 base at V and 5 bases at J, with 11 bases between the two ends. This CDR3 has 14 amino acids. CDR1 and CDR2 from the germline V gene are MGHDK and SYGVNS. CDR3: CASSEFEGDTEAFF. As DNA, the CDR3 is TGTGCCAGCAGTGAATTCGAAGGGGATACTGAAGCTTTCTTT.

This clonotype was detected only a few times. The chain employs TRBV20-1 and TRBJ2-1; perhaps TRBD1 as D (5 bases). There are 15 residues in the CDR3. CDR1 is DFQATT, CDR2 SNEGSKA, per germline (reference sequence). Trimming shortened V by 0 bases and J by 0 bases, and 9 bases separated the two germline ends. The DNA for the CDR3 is TGCAGTGCTAGAGACAGGGTGGGCTCCTACAATGAGCAGTTCTTC. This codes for CSARDRVGSYNEQFF.

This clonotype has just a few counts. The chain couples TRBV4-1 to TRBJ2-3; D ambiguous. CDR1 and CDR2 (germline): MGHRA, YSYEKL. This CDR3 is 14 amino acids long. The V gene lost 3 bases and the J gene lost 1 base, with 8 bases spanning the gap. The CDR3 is CASSHPWRTDTQYF. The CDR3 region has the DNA TGCGCCAGCAGCCATCCATGGCGCACAGATACGCAGTATTTT.

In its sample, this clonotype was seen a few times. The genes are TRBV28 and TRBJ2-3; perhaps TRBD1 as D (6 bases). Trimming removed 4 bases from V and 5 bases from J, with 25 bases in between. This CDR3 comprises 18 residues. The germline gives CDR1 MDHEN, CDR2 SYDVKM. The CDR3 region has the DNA TGTGCCAGCAGTTCCCACCTCGGACAGAGTGACACAGTAGATACGCAGTATTTT. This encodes CASSSHLGQSDTVDTQYF.

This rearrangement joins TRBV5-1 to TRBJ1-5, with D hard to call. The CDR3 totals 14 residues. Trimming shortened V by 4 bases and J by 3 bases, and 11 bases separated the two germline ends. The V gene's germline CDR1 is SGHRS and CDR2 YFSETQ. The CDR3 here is CASSPGGFNQPQHF. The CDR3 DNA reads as TGCGCCAGCAGCCCGGGTGGGTTCAATCAGCCCCAGCATTTT.

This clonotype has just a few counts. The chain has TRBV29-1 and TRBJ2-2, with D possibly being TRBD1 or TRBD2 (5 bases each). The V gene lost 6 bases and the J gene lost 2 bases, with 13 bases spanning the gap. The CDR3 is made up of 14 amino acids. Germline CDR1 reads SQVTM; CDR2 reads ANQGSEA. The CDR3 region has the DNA TGCAGCGTCATTTGGGGACCCAACACCGGGGAGCTGTTTTTT. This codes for CSVIWGPNTGELFF.

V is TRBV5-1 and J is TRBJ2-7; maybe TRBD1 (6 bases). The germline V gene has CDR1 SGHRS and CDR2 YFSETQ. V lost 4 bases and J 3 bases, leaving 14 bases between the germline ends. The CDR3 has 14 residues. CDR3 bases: TGCGCCAGCAGCCACCCCGGGACAAACTACGAGCAGTACTTC. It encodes CASSHPGTNYEQYF.

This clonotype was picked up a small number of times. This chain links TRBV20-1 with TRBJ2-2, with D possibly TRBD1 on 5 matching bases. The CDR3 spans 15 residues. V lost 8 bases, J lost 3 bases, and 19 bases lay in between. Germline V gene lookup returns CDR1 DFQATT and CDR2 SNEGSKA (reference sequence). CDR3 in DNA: TGCAGTCCCAAAAAACCCGGCAGGGACACCGGGGAGCTGTTTTTT. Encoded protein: CSPKKPGRDTGELFF.

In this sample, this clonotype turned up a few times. CDR3 nucleotides: TGTGCCAGCAGTTATACTCCGGGGGGTGAGCAGTTCTTC. This encodes CASSYTPGGEQFF. The V call is TRBV6-6, the J call TRBJ2-1, with TRBD2 matching 7 bases. Looked up from germline, CDR1 is MNHNY and CDR2 is SVGAGI (reference sequence). The V segment lost 3 bases and the J segment 9 bases; nucleotides outside the gene matches: 5. This CDR3 spans 13 amino acids.

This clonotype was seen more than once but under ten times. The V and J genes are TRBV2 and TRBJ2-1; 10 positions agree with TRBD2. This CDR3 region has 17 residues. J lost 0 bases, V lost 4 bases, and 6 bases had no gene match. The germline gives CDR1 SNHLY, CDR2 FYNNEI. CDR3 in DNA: TGTGCCAGCAGTGGGGGACTAGCGACTAGCTCCTACAATGAGCAGTTCTTC. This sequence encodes CASSGGLATSSYNEQFF.

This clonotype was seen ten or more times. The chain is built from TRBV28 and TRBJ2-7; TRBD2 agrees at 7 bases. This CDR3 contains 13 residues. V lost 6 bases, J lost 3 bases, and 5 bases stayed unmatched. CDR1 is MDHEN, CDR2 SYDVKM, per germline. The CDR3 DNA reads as TGTGCCAGCAGCTTGGGGGGGAGCTACGAGCAGTACTTC. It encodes CASSLGGSYEQYF.

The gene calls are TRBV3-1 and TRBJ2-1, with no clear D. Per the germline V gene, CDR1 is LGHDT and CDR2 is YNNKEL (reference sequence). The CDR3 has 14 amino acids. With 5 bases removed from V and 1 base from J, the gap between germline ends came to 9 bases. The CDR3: CASSGVRSYNEQFF. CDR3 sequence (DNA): TGTGCCAGCAGCGGGGTGAGGTCCTACAATGAGCAGTTCTTC.

In DNA, the CDR3 is TGCGCCAGCAGCCAAGCGGGTTTCTATGGCTACACCTTC. Translating it yields CASSQAGFYGYTF. The chain employs TRBV4-1 and TRBJ1-2; D uncertain. With 1 base removed from V and 4 bases from J, the gap between germline ends came to 7 bases. Germline V gene lookup returns CDR1 MGHRA and CDR2 YSYEKL. This CDR3 region has 13 residues.

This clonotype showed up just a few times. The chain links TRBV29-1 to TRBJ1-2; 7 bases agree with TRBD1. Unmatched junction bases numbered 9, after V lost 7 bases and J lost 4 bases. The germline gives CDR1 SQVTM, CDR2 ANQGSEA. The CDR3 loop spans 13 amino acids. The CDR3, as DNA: TGCAGCGCAACAGAGGGACAGTCCTATGGCTACACCTTC. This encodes CSATEGQSYGYTF.

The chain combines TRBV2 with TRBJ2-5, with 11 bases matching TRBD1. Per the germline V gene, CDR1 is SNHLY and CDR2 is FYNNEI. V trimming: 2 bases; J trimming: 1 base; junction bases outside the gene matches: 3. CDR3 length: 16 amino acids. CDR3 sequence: CASSEWGQGGQETQYF. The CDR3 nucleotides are TGTGCCAGCAGTGAATGGGGACAGGGGGGCCAAGAGACCCAGTACTTC.

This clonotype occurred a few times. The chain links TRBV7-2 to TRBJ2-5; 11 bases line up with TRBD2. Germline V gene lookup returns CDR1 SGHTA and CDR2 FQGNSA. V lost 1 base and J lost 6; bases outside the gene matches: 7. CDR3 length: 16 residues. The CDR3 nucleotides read TGTGCCAGCAGCTTAGGACTAGCGGGACCCCAGAAGACCCAGTACTTC. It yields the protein CASSLGLAGPQKTQYF.

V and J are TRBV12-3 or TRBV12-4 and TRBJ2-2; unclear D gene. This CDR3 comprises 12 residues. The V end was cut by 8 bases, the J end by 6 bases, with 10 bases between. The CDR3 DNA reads TGTGCCAGCTGGACGATCGCCGGGGAGCTGTTTTTT. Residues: CASWTIAGELFF.

DNA of the CDR3: TGCAGCGTTGAAGATCCGGGGGGAGTCGGGTCCACTGAAGCTTTCTTT. As protein: CSVEDPGGVGSTEAFF. This chain connects TRBV29-1 to TRBJ1-1, with D possibly being TRBD1 (5 bases). The germline V gene encodes CDR1 SQVTM and CDR2 ANQGSEA. The CDR3 is 16 residues long. Deletions cut 0 bases from V and 4 bases from J, with 18 bases between. The whole variable domain, filled in from reference TRBV29-1 and TRBJ1-1, reads SAVISQKPSRDICQRGTSLTIQCQVDSQVTMMFWYRQQPGQSLTLIATANQGSEATYESGFVIDKFPISRPNLTFSTLTVSNMSPEDSSIYLCSVEDPGGVGSTEAFFGQGTRLTVV.

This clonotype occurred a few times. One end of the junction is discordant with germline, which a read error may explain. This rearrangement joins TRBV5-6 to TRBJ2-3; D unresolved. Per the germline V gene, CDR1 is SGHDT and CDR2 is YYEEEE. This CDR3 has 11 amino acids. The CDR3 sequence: CASSGTDTQCF. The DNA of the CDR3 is TGTGCCAGCAGCGGCACAGATACGCAGTGTTTT.